These T cell receptor beta chains were read from a single sample in a study of shared clonotypes between healthy human individuals. The table came from immunoSEQ multiplex PCR; TCRdb's copy has only in-frame clones and leaves some out. Among 2 million to 3 million clones, over 85% were seen once, and the ten largest hold 0.35% to 0.45%. Material for sequencing was naive CD4+ T cells from PBMCs. The receptors originated from a man aged 18 to 30 in good health. Some clones in this sample may be carry-over from other donors' samples. CDR3s include the opening cysteine and the closing phenylalanine or tryptophan. A D gene is named only where the DNA matches it firmly. Clone size is stated in some rows and not others, as once, few, many or a class when expanded.

V gene: TRBV7-2
J gene: TRBJ2-3
D gene: TRBD2
clone size: -
CDR3 protein: CASRATSGERIGTQYF
CDR3 DNA: TGTGCCAGCAGGGCTACTAGCGGGGAGCGGATCGGTACGCAGTATTTT

V gene: TRBV10-3
J gene: TRBJ2-7
D gene: -
clone size: -
CDR3 protein: CAIGDRTLYEQYF
CDR3 DNA: TGTGCCATCGGTGACAGGACTCTTTACGAGCAGTACTTC

V gene: TRBV28
J gene: TRBJ1-1
D gene: -
clone size: -
CDR3 protein: CASSPLDSPDTEAFF
CDR3 DNA: TGTGCCAGCAGTCCCCTCGACAGCCCAGACACTGAAGCTTTCTTT

V gene: TRBV6-6
J gene: TRBJ2-7
D gene: TRBD2
clone size: -
CDR3 protein: CASSLLAGVTSYEQYF
CDR3 DNA: TGTGCCAGCAGTTTGTTAGCGGGAGTGACCTCCTACGAGCAGTACTTC

V gene: TRBV7-9
J gene: TRBJ2-3
D gene: -
clone size: -
CDR3 protein: CASSLGGTDTQYF
CDR3 DNA: TGTGCCAGCAGCTTAGGGGGCACAGATACGCAGTATTTT

V gene: TRBV2
J gene: TRBJ2-7
D gene: TRBD1
clone size: -
CDR3 protein: CASSAGTDYEQYF
CDR3 DNA: TGTGCCAGCAGTGCGGGGACAGATTACGAGCAGTACTTC

V gene: TRBV6-1
J gene: TRBJ2-1
D gene: TRBD2
clone size: -
CDR3 protein: CASRTSGSVYEQFF
CDR3 DNA: TGTGCCAGCAGGACTAGCGGGAGTGTATATGAGCAGTTCTTC

V gene: TRBV19
J gene: TRBJ2-1
D gene: -
clone size: -
CDR3 protein: CASSTGPPSYNEQFF
CDR3 DNA: TGTGCCAGTAGTACCGGCCCACCATCATACAATGAGCAGTTCTTC

V gene: TRBV20-1
J gene: TRBJ1-1
D gene: -
clone size: -
CDR3 protein: CSARDSDWAFF
CDR3 DNA: TGCAGTGCTAGAGACAGTGACTGGGCTTTCTTT

V gene: TRBV5-1
J gene: TRBJ2-7
D gene: TRBD1
clone size: once
CDR3 protein: CASSTGPGQGPFEYF
CDR3 DNA: TGCGCCAGCAGCACCGGACCGGGACAGGGCCCCTTCGAGTACTTC

V gene: TRBV5-1
J gene: TRBJ1-1
D gene: -
clone size: -
CDR3 protein: CASSLVSEGDTEAFF
CDR3 DNA: TGCGCCAGCAGCTTGGTATCCGAGGGAGACACTGAAGCTTTCTTT

V gene: TRBV7-8
J gene: TRBJ2-7
D gene: -
clone size: once
CDR3 protein: CASSLRMSSYEQYF
CDR3 DNA: TGTGCCAGCAGCTTACGGATGAGCTCCTACGAGCAGTACTTC

V gene: TRBV11-3
J gene: TRBJ2-2
D gene: -
clone size: -
CDR3 protein: CASSLGESTGELFF
CDR3 DNA: TGTGCCAGCAGCTTAGGGGAGTCCACCGGGGAGCTGTTTTTT